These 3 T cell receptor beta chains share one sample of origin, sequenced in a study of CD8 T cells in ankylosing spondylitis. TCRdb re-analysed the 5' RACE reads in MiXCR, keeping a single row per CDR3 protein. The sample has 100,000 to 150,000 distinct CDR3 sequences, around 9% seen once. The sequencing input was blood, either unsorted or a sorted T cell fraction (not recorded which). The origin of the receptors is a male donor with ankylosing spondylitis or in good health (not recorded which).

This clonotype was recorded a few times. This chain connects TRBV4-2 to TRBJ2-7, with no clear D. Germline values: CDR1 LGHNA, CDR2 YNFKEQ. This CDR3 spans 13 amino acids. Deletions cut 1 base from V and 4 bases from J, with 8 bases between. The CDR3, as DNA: TGTGCCAGCAGCCAAGTCAAGGGATACGAGCAGTACTTC. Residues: CASSQVKGYEQYF.

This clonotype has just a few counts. CDR3 sequence reads: CASSPQRGNYEQYF. CDR3 coding DNA: TGTGCCAGCAGCCCGCAGCGGGGCAACTACGAGCAGTACTTC. This rearrangement joins TRBV7-2 to TRBJ2-7, with 7 bases lining up with TRBD2. Trimming cost V 5 bases and J 3 bases; bases outside gene matches: 7. CDR1 is SGHTA, CDR2 FQGNSA, per germline. The CDR3 is 14 amino acids.

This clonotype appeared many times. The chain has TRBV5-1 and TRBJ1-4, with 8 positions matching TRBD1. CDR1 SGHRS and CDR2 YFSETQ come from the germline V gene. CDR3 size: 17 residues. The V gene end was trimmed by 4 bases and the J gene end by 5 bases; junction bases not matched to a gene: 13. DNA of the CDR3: TGCGCCAGCAGCGAGAGACCAACCGGACAGGGAAATGAAAAACTGTTTTTT. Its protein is CASSERPTGQGNEKLFF.